These 7 T cell receptor beta chains were sequenced from one sample in a study of T cell responses to AZD1222 COVID-19 vaccine. Profiled with immunoSEQ multiplex PCR; TCRdb holds only in-frame clones, not every one. The table records roughly 120,000 clones, 70% to 90% of them present only once. The sequences come from peripheral blood, collected on day 0 of MenACWY control vaccination. The origin of the receptors is an adult in good health.

This clone was picked up a small number of times. The CDR3 coding sequence is TGTGCCAGCAGTGATGGCGAGCGGCGTTCTAGTTCACCCCTCCACTTT. Protein: CASSDGERRSSSPLHF. The chain recombines TRBV2 with TRBJ1-6; D unclear. Germline lookup yields CDR1 SNHLY and CDR2 FYNNEI. CDR3 size: 16 residues. V lost 3 bases, J lost 9 bases, and 18 bases lay in between.

The chain joins TRBV12-3 or TRBV12-4 to TRBJ1-3; D gene ambiguous. The CDR3 is 13 amino acids. V was cut by 1 base and J by 4 bases, with 5 bases left in between. The CDR3 protein is CASSLEAGNTIYF. The CDR3 DNA follows: TGTGCCAGCAGTTTAGAGGCGGGAAACACCATATATTTT.

The gene calls are TRBV7-2 and TRBJ1-2, with no clear D. Trimming took 5 bases from V and 6 from J, leaving 10 bases between them. CDR3 size: 12 residues. Germline CDR1 and CDR2: SGHTA and FQGNSA. CDR3 nucleotides: TGTGCCAGCAGCCCAGATTATAATGGCTACACCTTC. It translates to CASSPDYNGYTF.

V usage is TRBV27 and J usage is TRBJ1-2; D might be TRBD1 (6 bases). This CDR3 contains 16 residues. Germline V CDR1 and CDR2: MNHEY, SMNVEV (reference sequence). V lost 0 bases and J 5 bases, leaving 16 bases between the germline ends. The CDR3 protein is CASSLSRDTLVYGYTF. The CDR3 DNA follows: TGTGCCAGCAGTTTATCCCGGGACACCCTGGTGTATGGCTACACCTTC.

This sequence joins TRBV5-4 and TRBJ1-4, with 8 positions matching TRBD1. From germline, CDR1 is SGHNT and CDR2 YYREEE (reference sequence). CDR3 length equals 15 residues. Trimming cost V 4 bases and J 4 bases; bases outside gene matches: 6. CDR3 DNA sequence: TGTGCCAGCAGCGCCAGGGGGCTCGGTAATGAAAAACTGTTTTTT. It translates to CASSARGLGNEKLFF.

The chain uses TRBV11-1 and TRBJ2-7, with 7 positions matching TRBD1. The CDR3 runs 15 residues. Trimming took 0 bases from V and 2 from J; bases not matched to a gene: 4. Germline-derived CDR1 and CDR2 are SGHAT and FQDESV (reference sequence). For the CDR3, the DNA is TGTGCCAGCAGCTTAGCCGGGACAGTAGCCTACGAGCAGTACTTC. Translated, it gives CASSLAGTVAYEQYF.

The gene calls are TRBV27 and TRBJ2-6; 9 bases align to TRBD1. This CDR3 comprises 18 residues. V shed 2 bases, J shed 0 bases, and the junction held 5 bases outside the gene matches. Germline V gives CDR1 MNHEY, CDR2 SMNVEV (reference sequence). The CDR3 spells CASSLVGTGRSGANVLTF. The CDR3 DNA sequence: TGTGCCAGCAGTTTAGTTGGGACAGGGCGCTCTGGGGCCAACGTCCTGACTTTC.